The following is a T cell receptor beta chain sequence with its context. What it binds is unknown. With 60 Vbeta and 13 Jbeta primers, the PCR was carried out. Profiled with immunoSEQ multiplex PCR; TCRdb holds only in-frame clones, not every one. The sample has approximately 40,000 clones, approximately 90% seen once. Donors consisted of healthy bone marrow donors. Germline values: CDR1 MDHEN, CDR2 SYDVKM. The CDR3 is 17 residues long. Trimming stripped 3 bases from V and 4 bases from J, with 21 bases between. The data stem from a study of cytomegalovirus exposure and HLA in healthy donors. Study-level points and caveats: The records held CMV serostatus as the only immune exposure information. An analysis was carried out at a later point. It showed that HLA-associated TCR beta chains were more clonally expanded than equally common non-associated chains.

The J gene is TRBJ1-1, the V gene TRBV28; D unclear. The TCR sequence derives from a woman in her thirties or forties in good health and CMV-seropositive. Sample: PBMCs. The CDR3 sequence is CASSFPKGGVVTTEAFF. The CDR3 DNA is TGTGCCAGCAGTTTTCCCAAAGGCGGGGTAGTAACCACTGAAGCTTTCTTT. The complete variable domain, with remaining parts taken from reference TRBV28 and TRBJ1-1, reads DVKVTQSSRYLVKRTGEKVFLECVQDMDHENMFWYRQDPGLGLRLIYFSYDVKMKEKGDIPEGYSVSREKKERFSLILESASTNQTSMYLCASSFPKGGVVTTEAFFGQGTRLTVV.